The rows below give T cell receptor beta chains drawn from one sample of a study of blood T cell repertoires in COVID-19. Libraries were prepared by immunoSEQ multiplex PCR; TCRdb keeps only in-frame clonotypes and omits some of them. Among about 140,000 clones listed, roughly four fifths were seen once. Input material: peripheral blood. Receptors originate from a woman older than 75 in a cohort sampled during active or convalescent COVID-19. Each CDR3 is given with its conserved first and last residue. Fields, in order: J gene, clone size, D gene, V gene, CDR3 DNA, CDR3 protein. The D gene is left open where the match is weak. Rows give clone size only sometimes, using once, few, many, or a class for an expanded clone.

>TRBJ1-4|-|-|TRBV7-9
TGTGCCAGCAGCTGGACGGGACTCCGGAATGAAAAACTGTTTTTT
CASSWTGLRNEKLFF
>TRBJ2-3|-|-|TRBV7-2
TGTGCCAGCAGCTTAGCCCTTGCGGGGCTCACAGATACGCAGTATTTT
CASSLALAGLTDTQYF
>TRBJ1-2|-|TRBD1|TRBV6-5
TGTGCCAGCAGCCCATACAGGGGTGGATACGGCTACACCTTC
CASSPYRGGYGYTF
>TRBJ2-2|-|TRBD1|TRBV3-1/TRBV3-2
TGTGCCACGCGACAGGGTGGGCGTCCCGGGGAGCTGTTTTTT
CATRQGGRPGELFF
>TRBJ2-2|once|-|TRBV3-1/TRBV3-2
TGTGCCAGCAGCCAAGGCCAGGGGCTCGCCGGGGAGCTGTTTTTT
CASSQGQGLAGELFF
>TRBJ1-5|-|TRBD1|TRBV27
TGTGCCAGCAGTCGGACAGGGAGCAATCAGCCCCAGCATTTT
CASSRTGSNQPQHF
>TRBJ2-6|-|-|TRBV7-9
TGTGCCAGCAGCTTAGGCAGCTCTGGGGCCAACGTCCTGACTTTC
CASSLGSSGANVLTF
>TRBJ2-1|-|TRBD2|TRBV6-9
TGTGCCAGCAAGGCGGGGGGGCTTTCCTACAATGAGCAGTTCTTC
CASKAGGLSYNEQFF
>TRBJ2-3|-|TRBD2|TRBV5-6
TGTGCCAGCAGCTTGCCTAGCGGGGGTCTACGCACAGATACGCAGTATTTT
CASSLPSGGLRTDTQYF
>TRBJ1-1|-|-|TRBV6-5
TGTGCCAGCAGCAAATACAGGGAGGGTACTGAAGCTTTCTTT
CASSKYREGTEAFF
>TRBJ1-6|-|-|TRBV19
TGTGCCAGTAGCGAGCGCAGACCACCCCTCCACTTT
CASSERRPPLHF
>TRBJ2-1|few|TRBD1|TRBV4-2
TGTGCCAGCAGCCAGCAGACAGGGGGCGCCAAGAATGAGCAGTTCTTC
CASSQQTGGAKNEQFF
>TRBJ2-7|-|TRBD2|TRBV10-2
TGCGCCAGCAGAAGTAGCGGGGGGGCGAAAGAGCAGTACTTC
CASRSSGGAKEQYF
>TRBJ2-5|-|TRBD2|TRBV15
TGTGCCACCAGCAGAGATTGGGGACTAGCGGGGATCGAGACCCAGTACTTC
CATSRDWGLAGIETQYF
>TRBJ1-5|few|-|TRBV7-3
TGTGCCAGCAGCTTAACCCTAAATCAGCCCCAGCATTTT
CASSLTLNQPQHF
>TRBJ1-4|-|TRBD1|TRBV27
TGTGCCAGCAGTCAACAGGGGATTGGTGAAAAACTGTTTTTT
CASSQQGIGEKLFF
>TRBJ2-7|-|-|TRBV18
TGTGCCAGCTCACCGCAGAACTCCTACGAGCAGTACTTC
CASSPQNSYEQYF
>TRBJ1-6|once|-|TRBV7-7
TGTGCCAGCAGCTTAGTCCTCTCCAGGGCCCATAATTCACCCCTCCACTTT
CASSLVLSRAHNSPLHF